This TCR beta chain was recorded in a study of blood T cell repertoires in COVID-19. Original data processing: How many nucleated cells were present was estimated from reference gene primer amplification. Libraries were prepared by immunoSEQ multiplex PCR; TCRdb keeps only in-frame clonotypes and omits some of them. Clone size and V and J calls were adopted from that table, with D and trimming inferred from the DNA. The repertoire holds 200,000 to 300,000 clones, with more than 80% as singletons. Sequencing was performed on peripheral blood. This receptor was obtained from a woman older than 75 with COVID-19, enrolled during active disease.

The CDR3 reads CASSLEWADPLSYEQYF. The DNA of the CDR3 is TGTGCCAGCAGCTTAGAGTGGGCAGACCCTCTCTCCTACGAGCAGTACTTC. The rearrangement links TRBV7-9 to TRBJ2-7; D not resolved. Germline V gene sequence: CDR1 SEHNR, CDR2 FQNEAQ (reference sequence). V was cut by 1 base and J by 0 bases, with 16 bases left in between. The length of the CDR3 is 17 residues.